Following are 7 T cell receptor beta chains from one sample sequenced in a study of early T cells in non-severe SARS-CoV-2 infection. From the 5' RACE reads, TCRdb called clonotypes with MiXCR, one entry per CDR3 protein. The sample shows 55,000 to 70,000 distinct CDR3 sequences, approximately 4.6% of them seen only once. The sample consisted of whole blood, taken at baseline. These receptors came from an adult who was a healthcare worker with PCR-confirmed SARS-CoV-2 infection or an uninfected control (not recorded which). The donor label of this sample is uncertain.

This clonotype was picked up many times. The chain employs TRBV28 and TRBJ2-5; 7 bases line up with TRBD1. After removal of 8 bases from V and 2 bases from J, the junction contained 11 bases not matched to a gene. This CDR3 has 15 amino acids. Germline-derived CDR1 and CDR2 are MDHEN and SYDVKM. CDR3 in amino acids: CASLPTGRVQETQYF. CDR3 nucleotides: TGTGCCAGCCTCCCGACAGGGAGAGTTCAAGAGACCCAGTACTTC.

This clonotype was counted only a few times. J is TRBJ2-7 and V is TRBV20-1; 7 bases line up with TRBD2. The CDR3 is 15 amino acids. With 1 base clipped from V and 0 bases from J, the junction kept 6 bases outside the gene matches. CDR1 is DFQATT and CDR2 is SNEGSKA in the germline V gene (reference sequence). This CDR3 reads CSARVWRESSYEQYF. DNA for the CDR3: TGCAGTGCTAGAGTGTGGCGGGAGAGCTCCTACGAGCAGTACTTC.

V and J are TRBV5-5 and TRBJ1-1, with no clear D. The V end was cut by 4 bases, the J end by 7 bases, with 20 bases between. This CDR3 is built from 15 residues. Germline CDR1 and CDR2: SGHKS and YYEKEE (reference sequence). Here the CDR3 DNA reads TGTGCCAGCAGCCCAGTATCTGACGGCGGTATTGAAGCTTTCTTT. Translating it yields CASSPVSDGGIEAFF.

This clonotype appeared many times. The chain combines TRBV29-1 with TRBJ2-5; D gene unclear. CDR1 is SQVTM, CDR2 ANQGSEA, per germline. The CDR3 runs 11 residues. V lost 1 base and J 13 bases, leaving 13 bases between the germline ends. CDR3 sequence: CSVEVDPWGYF. The DNA for the CDR3 is TGCAGCGTTGAAGTGGACCCCTGGGGGTACTTC. Full variable domain (rest looked up from reference TRBV29-1 and TRBJ2-5): SAVISQKPSRDICQRGTSLTIQCQVDSQVTMMFWYRQQPGQSLTLIATANQGSEATYESGFVIDKFPISRPNLTFSTLTVSNMSPEDSSIYLCSVEVDPWGYFGPGTRLLVL.

In its sample, this clonotype was seen many times. The V gene is TRBV7-8, the J gene TRBJ1-1; maybe TRBD1 (5 bases). Germline CDR1 SGHVS, CDR2 FQNEAQ. There are 13 residues in the CDR3. Trimming shortened V by 1 base and J by 4 bases, and 7 bases separated the two germline ends. This CDR3 is CASSLVGPTEAFF. The CDR3 coding sequence is TGTGCCAGCAGCTTAGTGGGGCCCACTGAAGCTTTCTTT.

This clonotype was observed at least ten times. V is TRBV29-1 and J is TRBJ2-3, with 8 bases aligning to TRBD1. Germline CDR1 SQVTM, CDR2 ANQGSEA. This CDR3 comprises 12 residues. Trimming removed 7 bases from V and 4 bases from J; junction bases left unmatched: 4. In DNA form, the CDR3 reads TGCAGCGCCGGACAGGGCTCAGATACGCAGTATTTT. It encodes CSAGQGSDTQYF.

The table lists this clonotype with a few counts. The chain carries TRBV5-1 and TRBJ1-2, with D uncertain. Trimming shortened V by 0 bases and J by 5 bases, and 8 bases separated the two germline ends. Looked up from germline, CDR1 is SGHRS and CDR2 is YFSETQ. This CDR3 contains 13 residues. CDR3 in DNA: TGCGCCAGCAGCTTGGTTTTAGATTATGGCTACACCTTC. The encoded protein is CASSLVLDYGYTF.